The 26 T cell receptor beta chains in this list originate from one sample, sequenced in a study of T cells in Graves' hyperthyroidism and ophthalmopathy. The CDR3 regions of TCR beta were amplified from RNA transcripts. TCR CDR3 underwent first-round RT-PCR with the HTBI primer set. One entry per CDR3 protein, called by TCRdb with MiXCR from the multiplex PCR reads. The table records more than 550,000 distinct CDR3 sequences, approximately 19% of them present only once. What was sequenced was blood. The receptors derive from a woman in her forties or fifties with Graves' hyperthyroidism that later progressed to Graves' ophthalmopathy.

This clonotype was counted only a few times. J is TRBJ1-2 and V is TRBV27; maybe TRBD1 (6 bases). The CDR3 contains 13 residues. V was cut by 2 bases and J by 3 bases, with 7 bases left in between. CDR1 and CDR2 (germline): MNHEY, SMNVEV (reference sequence). CDR3 in amino acids: CASSLRGHYGYTF. DNA of the CDR3: TGTGCCAGCAGTTTACGGGGGCACTATGGCTACACCTTC.

This chain connects TRBV5-1 to TRBJ2-3; 14 bases map to TRBD2. Per germline, CDR1 SGHRS and CDR2 YFSETQ. The CDR3 consists of 17 residues. The junction had 9 bases not matched to a gene; V was cut back by 0 bases and J by 9 bases. The CDR3 sequence: CASSLGVTSGGAKTQYF. CDR3 DNA sequence: TGCGCCAGCAGCTTGGGAGTGACTAGCGGGGGGGCAAAAACGCAGTATTTT. Full variable domain (missing parts from reference TRBV5-1 and TRBJ2-3): KAGVTQTPRYLIKTRGQQVTLSCSPISGHRSVSWYQQTPGQGLQFLFEYFSETQRNKGNFPGRFSGRQFSNSRSEMNVSTLELGDSALYLCASSLGVTSGGAKTQYFGPGTRLTVL.

The chain joins TRBV18 to TRBJ1-1; no clear D gene. CDR3 length: 16 residues. Germline CDR1 is KGHSH and CDR2 is LQKENI. Trimming took 0 bases from V and 0 from J, leaving 11 bases between them. The CDR3 sequence is CASSPPVTAMNTEAFF. CDR3 bases: TGTGCCAGCTCACCACCGGTTACCGCTATGAACACTGAAGCTTTCTTT.

This clonotype was detected only a few times. V and J are TRBV7-9 and TRBJ2-1; D may be TRBD1 (5 bases). Germline V gene sequence: CDR1 SEHNR, CDR2 FQNEAQ (reference sequence). V was cut by 5 bases and J by 10 bases, with 9 bases left in between. The CDR3 has 11 residues. This CDR3 reads CASSEPGEQFF. Written as DNA, the CDR3 is TGTGCCAGCAGCGAACCAGGGGAGCAGTTCTTC.

This clonotype was observed many times. This chain uses TRBV3-1 with TRBJ1-4; D is unclear. Germline CDR1 reads LGHDT; CDR2 reads YNNKEL (reference sequence). V was trimmed by 2 bases and J by 5 bases, leaving 12 bases between them. There are 15 residues in the CDR3. CDR3 in DNA: TGTGCCAGCAGCCAAAGTCGCGCACCAAATGAAAAACTGTTTTTT. Translation gives CASSQSRAPNEKLFF.

V gene TRBV5-4 combines with J gene TRBJ1-1, with TRBD1 matching 9 bases. The trim removed 4 bases at V and 5 bases at J, leaving 12 bases unmatched. CDR1 is SGHNT, CDR2 YYREEE, per germline (reference sequence). The CDR3 is made up of 16 amino acids. The CDR3 protein is CASSTPGQGMMTEAFF. The CDR3 bases are TGTGCCAGCAGCACACCTGGACAGGGGATGATGACTGAAGCTTTCTTT.

The chain has TRBV7-9 and TRBJ1-4; D may be TRBD1 (5 bases). Deletions cut 11 bases from V and 3 bases from J, with 13 bases between. Germline V CDR1 and CDR2: SEHNR, FQNEAQ (reference sequence). This CDR3 spans 13 amino acids. CDR3 in amino acids: CACPGGANEKLFF. In DNA, the CDR3 is TGTGCCTGCCCGGGGGGGGCTAATGAAAAACTGTTTTTT.

Ten or more counts support this clonotype. The rearrangement joins TRBV3-1 to TRBJ2-2; 9 bases match TRBD1. The CDR3 totals 15 residues. Germline V lookup: CDR1 LGHDT, CDR2 YNNKEL (reference sequence). Germline trimming cut 6 bases from V and 6 bases from J; bases unmatched to any gene: 8. The CDR3 here is CASRVGQGGSGELFF. CDR3 nucleotide sequence: TGTGCCAGCAGAGTGGGACAGGGCGGATCCGGGGAGCTGTTTTTT.

The chain recombines TRBV7-2 with TRBJ2-1; D may be TRBD2 (6 bases). With 3 bases removed from V and 3 bases from J, the gap between germline ends came to 21 bases. CDR1 and CDR2 (germline): SGHTA, FQGNSA. The CDR3 extends over 18 amino acids. This CDR3 is CASSLAPGRRGNYNEQFF. Here the CDR3 DNA reads TGTGCCAGCAGCTTGGCCCCTGGGCGTCGGGGGAACTACAATGAGCAGTTCTTC.

This clonotype was seen repeatedly, ten times or more. The chain employs TRBV6-6 and TRBJ1-1; 9 nucleotides match TRBD1. Germline V CDR1 and CDR2: MNHNY, SVGAGI (reference sequence). The trim removed 2 bases at V and 6 bases at J, leaving 1 base unmatched. There are 13 residues in the CDR3. The CDR3 loop reads CASSYRDRAEAFF. CDR3 nucleotide sequence: TGTGCCAGCAGTTACCGGGACAGGGCTGAAGCTTTCTTT.

V is TRBV12-3 or TRBV12-4 and J is TRBJ1-5, with no clear D. V lost 4 bases to trimming and J lost 5 bases, with 9 bases between them. This CDR3 contains 13 residues. CDR3: CASSSPTHQPQHF. CDR3 DNA: TGTGCCAGCAGTTCGCCGACACATCAGCCCCAGCATTTT.

This clonotype turned up a few times. V and J are TRBV27 and TRBJ2-7; possibly TRBD1 for D (6 bases). V was trimmed by 6 bases and J by 5 bases, leaving 17 bases between them. Germline V gene data show CDR1 as MNHEY and CDR2 as SMNVEV (reference sequence). The CDR3 has 14 residues. Here the CDR3 reads CASRLRTGFNEQYF. CDR3 DNA: TGTGCCAGCAGGCTCCGAACAGGGTTCAACGAGCAGTACTTC.

This rearrangement joins TRBV5-1 to TRBJ2-3; 7 bases align to TRBD2. The CDR3 consists of 16 residues. Germline V gene sequence: CDR1 SGHRS, CDR2 YFSETQ. J was trimmed by 2 bases and V by 6 bases; bases with no gene match: 12. This chain's CDR3 is CASTPPGLADTDTQYF. As DNA, the CDR3 is TGCGCCAGCACTCCCCCGGGGCTAGCGGACACAGATACGCAGTATTTT.

This chain links TRBV28 with TRBJ1-1; maybe TRBD1 (6 bases). The CDR3 is made up of 12 amino acids. Germline CDR1 MDHEN, CDR2 SYDVKM. Trimming took 10 bases from V and 5 from J, leaving 14 bases between them. Written as DNA, the CDR3 is TGTGCCATCCGGACAGACCCTACTGAAGCTTTCTTT. Translated, it gives CAIRTDPTEAFF.

The V call is TRBV7-3, the J call TRBJ2-6, with D tentatively TRBD1 (7 bases). Germline CDR1 and CDR2: SGHTA and FQGTGA. Trimming stripped 8 bases from V and 3 bases from J, with 17 bases between. CDR3 length: 16 residues. The CDR3 nucleotides are TGTGCCAGCGGGACAGCGGGCATGCATGGGGCCAACGTCCTGACTTTC. Translated, it gives CASGTAGMHGANVLTF. The full variable domain, its missing parts supplied by reference TRBV7-3 and TRBJ2-6, is GAGVSQTPSNKVTEKGKYVELRCDPISGHTALYWYRQSLGQGPEFLIYFQGTGAADDSGLPNDRFFAVRPEGSVSTLKIQRTERGDSAVYLCASGTAGMHGANVLTFGAGSRLTVL.

This chain links TRBV5-1 with TRBJ2-3; D might be TRBD1 (6 bases). CDR1 and CDR2 (germline): SGHRS, YFSETQ. V lost 4 bases to trimming and J lost 6 bases, with 9 bases between them. CDR3 length: 12 amino acids. CDR3: CASSGDIDTQYF. Written as DNA, the CDR3 is TGCGCCAGCAGCGGGGACATTGATACGCAGTATTTT.

V usage is TRBV12-3 or TRBV12-4 and J usage is TRBJ1-2; tentatively, D is TRBD1 (6 bases). V lost 3 bases and J 4 bases, leaving 15 bases between the germline ends. The CDR3 sequence is 15 residues long. The CDR3 DNA follows: TGTGCCAGCAGTTTGAGACAGGTCTGGGGCTATGGCTACACCTTC. This sequence encodes CASSLRQVWGYGYTF.

This clonotype was seen only a few times. V usage is TRBV4-1 and J usage is TRBJ1-4; 7 positions match TRBD1. The CDR3 is 15 amino acids. The junction had 8 bases not matched to a gene; V was cut back by 2 bases and J by 8 bases. The germline V gene encodes CDR1 MGHRA and CDR2 YSYEKL. CDR3 sequence (DNA): TGCGCCAGCAGCCAAATGGCGCAGGGGGACGAAAAACTGTTTTTT. As protein: CASSQMAQGDEKLFF.

This rearrangement joins TRBV5-4 to TRBJ1-2, with D perhaps TRBD1 (5 bases). The V gene's germline CDR1 is SGHNT and CDR2 YYREEE (reference sequence). V was shortened by 1 base and J by 5 bases, with 18 bases between the two germline ends. There are 16 residues in the CDR3. CDR3 region: CASSLSGLTARYGYTF. The CDR3 bases are TGTGCCAGCAGCTTGTCAGGGTTAACGGCGAGGTATGGCTACACCTTC.

This clonotype has at least ten counts. The V gene is TRBV12-3 or TRBV12-4, the J gene TRBJ1-2; 9 bases align to TRBD1. The CDR3 is 15 residues long. Trimming cost V 3 bases and J 2 bases; bases outside gene matches: 4. The CDR3, as DNA: TGTGCCAGCAGTTTTCCCGGGACAGGGAACTATGGCTACACCTTC. This codes for CASSFPGTGNYGYTF.

This clonotype was seen more than once but under ten times. The V gene is TRBV10-3, the J gene TRBJ2-7; TRBD1 is a possible D gene (5 bases). Germline assignment: CDR1 ENHRY and CDR2 SYGVKD. V was pared by 5 bases and J by 2 bases, with 10 bases between. The CDR3 has 13 residues. DNA of the CDR3: TGTGCCATCAGTTTCGACAGACCCTACGAGCAGTACTTC. Residues: CAISFDRPYEQYF.

The table lists this clonotype with a few counts. The genes are TRBV6-1 and TRBJ2-2, with TRBD2 identical over 8 bases. The CDR3 covers 16 residues. Per the germline V gene, CDR1 is MNHNS and CDR2 is SASEGT. V shed 5 bases and J 4 bases; nucleotides not matched to a gene: 9. The CDR3 loop reads CASSPGLARSTGELFF. DNA for the CDR3: TGTGCCAGCAGTCCCGGACTAGCTAGGTCCACCGGGGAGCTGTTTTTT.

This clonotype was seen at least ten times. The chain couples TRBV5-1 to TRBJ1-1, with D perhaps TRBD1 (6 bases). Trimming cost V 4 bases and J 4 bases, with 14 bases left between them. This CDR3 region has 14 residues. Per the germline V gene, CDR1 is SGHRS and CDR2 is YFSETQ. DNA for the CDR3: TGCGCCAGCAGCCCCCGGGACATTAGCACTGAAGCTTTCTTT. Translation: CASSPRDISTEAFF.

In this sample, this clonotype turned up many times. The genes are TRBV2 and TRBJ1-4; 7 bases fit TRBD1. CDR1 and CDR2 (germline): SNHLY, FYNNEI. V trimming: 3 bases; J trimming: 6 bases; junction bases outside the gene matches: 4. The CDR3 runs to 14 residues. CDR3 sequence reads: CASSDTDRDEKLFF. The CDR3 DNA sequence: TGTGCCAGCAGTGATACCGACAGGGATGAAAAACTGTTTTTT.

This clonotype was found a few times. The chain has TRBV10-1 and TRBJ1-1; possible D gene TRBD1, 5 bases. V shed 6 bases and J shed 8 bases, with 19 bases lying between them. The CDR3 sequence is 14 residues long. Germline V CDR1 and CDR2: WNHNN, SYGVQD (reference sequence). The CDR3 sequence: CASRDDRRDQEAFF. The CDR3 DNA follows: TGCGCCAGCAGAGATGACAGAAGGGACCAAGAAGCTTTCTTT.

Turning to this clonotype: A read error is possible here, since a much larger clone lies one base away. The chain has TRBV12-3 or TRBV12-4 and TRBJ2-1, with D uncertain. The CDR3 extends over 16 amino acids. The chain's CDR3 is CVSSLTSPSSYNEQFF. CDR3 nucleotide sequence: TGTGTCAGCAGTTTGACTTCCCCGAGCTCCTACAATGAGCAGTTCTTC.